This T cell receptor (beta chain) was documented in a study of CD8+ T cells in alopecia areata. cDNA prepared by RNA extraction and subsequent reverse transcription served as the template for sequencing. The protocol was immunoSEQ multiplex PCR, while the TCRdb copy is restricted to in-frame clones and leaves out a portion. The sample carries roughly 200,000 clones, more than 55% recorded once. The study, taken as a whole, reports: Scalp repertoires also include resident alphabeta T cells from normal skin. Mice showed TCR sharing more clearly than patients did, possibly owing to HLA. Greater clonality was observed in lesional scalp samples, especially alopecia totalis/universalis, versus normal scalp.

About this clone: The antigen remains unidentified.

The CDR3 covers 13 residues. Germline V gene lookup returns CDR1 SQVTM and CDR2 ANQGSEA. V was shortened by 1 base and J by 3 bases, with 7 bases between the two germline ends. The clonotype originates from a human donor in good health. The chain combines TRBV29-1 with TRBJ2-1, with D unclear. What was sequenced was CD8+ T cells sorted from blood. The CDR3 loop is CSVEVVGYNEQFF. For the CDR3, the DNA is TGCAGCGTTGAAGTGGTCGGCTACAATGAGCAGTTCTTC.